These 25 T cell receptor beta chains originate from one sample sequenced in a study of blood T cell repertoires in COVID-19. The repertoire was sequenced with immunoSEQ multiplex PCR; TCRdb's copy has only in-frame clones and lacks some. The top ten clones hold over 2.5% of a sample with 250,000 or so clones, around nine tenths of them seen once. Sequenced material: PBMCs or T cells enriched from blood (not recorded which). These receptors were obtained from a woman aged 40 to 50 who had been exposed to COVID-19.

The chain employs TRBV19 and TRBJ1-1; weak D call: TRBD1 (5 bases). CDR3 length equals 14 residues. CDR1 LNHDA and CDR2 SQIVND come from the germline V gene (reference sequence). The germline V and J ends were trimmed by 2 bases and 2 bases, with 9 bases remaining between them. CDR3 loop: CASSIRTTNTEAFF. CDR3 in DNA: TGTGCCAGTAGTATAAGGACAACCAACACTGAAGCTTTCTTT.

V gene TRBV5-4 combines with J gene TRBJ1-2; D gene uncertain. V was cut by 6 bases and J by 7 bases, with 13 bases left in between. Germline CDR1 reads SGHNT; CDR2 reads YYREEE (reference sequence). CDR3 length equals 12 residues. CDR3 nucleotide sequence: TGTGCCAGCACTAGATTAGGAAGTGGCTACACCTTC. Its protein product is CASTRLGSGYTF.

This chain links TRBV9 with TRBJ1-5; 9 bases match TRBD1. Losses at the gene ends were 0 bases for V and 1 base for J; bases not matched to a gene: 2. The CDR3 sequence is 16 residues long. CDR1 is SGDLS, CDR2 YYNGEE, per germline. The CDR3 here is CASSVGTGVSNQPQHF. In DNA form, the CDR3 reads TGTGCCAGCAGCGTAGGGACAGGGGTCAGCAATCAGCCCCAGCATTTT.

CDR3 residues: CASSPHRANYGYTF. For the CDR3, the DNA is TGTGCCAGCAGTCCCCACAGGGCTAACTATGGCTACACCTTC. V gene TRBV28 combines with J gene TRBJ1-2; a possible D gene is TRBD1 (6 bases). Germline loops: CDR1 MDHEN, CDR2 SYDVKM. Trimming took off 5 bases at V and 0 bases at J, with 10 bases between the two ends. CDR3 length equals 14 residues.

J is TRBJ2-1 and V is TRBV28, with D possibly matching TRBD1 (6 bases). Germline CDR1 and CDR2: MDHEN and SYDVKM. Trimming took off 7 bases at V and 10 bases at J, with 20 bases between the two ends. This CDR3 has 14 amino acids. CDR3 sequence (DNA): TGTGCCAGCAATTTCCGGGACACCGTCGGGGAGCAGTTCTTC. Encoded protein: CASNFRDTVGEQFF. Combining the CDR3 with reference TRBV28 and TRBJ2-1 gives the whole variable domain DVKVTQSSRYLVKRTGEKVFLECVQDMDHENMFWYRQDPGLGLRLIYFSYDVKMKEKGDIPEGYSVSREKKERFSLILESASTNQTSMYLCASNFRDTVGEQFFGPGTRLTVL.

The count of this clone is one. The V call is TRBV4-3, the J call TRBJ1-6, with a tentative D call TRBD1 (5 bases). Trimming cost V 3 bases and J 9 bases, with 9 bases left between them. Germline values: CDR1 LGHNA, CDR2 YSLEER. This CDR3 is 13 amino acids long. For the CDR3, the DNA is TGCGCCAGCAGCCAGAACAGGATTTCACCCCTCCACTTT. This codes for CASSQNRISPLHF.

The chain couples TRBV13 to TRBJ1-4, with D uncertain. The CDR3 totals 17 residues. Germline V lookup: CDR1 PRHDT, CDR2 FYEKMQ (reference sequence). Trimming removed 0 bases at V and 3 bases at J, with 14 bases between. The CDR3 loop reads CASSLGGGSGSNEKLFF. CDR3 sequence (DNA): TGTGCCAGCAGCTTAGGAGGAGGGAGCGGGTCTAATGAAAAACTGTTTTTT. The full variable domain, completed using reference TRBV13 and TRBJ1-4, is AAGVIQSPRHLIKEKRETATLKCYPIPRHDTVYWYQQGPGQDPQFLISFYEKMQSDKGSIPDRFSAQQFSDYHSELNMSSLELGDSALYFCASSLGGGSGSNEKLFFGSGTQLSVL.

The chain combines TRBV28 with TRBJ2-7, with D possibly TRBD2 on 5 matching bases. The V gene's germline CDR1 is MDHEN and CDR2 SYDVKM. V gave up 5 bases and J gave up 3 bases, with 11 bases separating them. The CDR3 sequence is 13 residues long. CDR3: CASSPHGSYEQYF. CDR3 bases: TGTGCCAGCAGTCCCCATGGGAGCTACGAGCAGTACTTC. The variable domain in full, completed from reference TRBV28 and TRBJ2-7, reads DVKVTQSSRYLVKRTGEKVFLECVQDMDHENMFWYRQDPGLGLRLIYFSYDVKMKEKGDIPEGYSVSREKKERFSLILESASTNQTSMYLCASSPHGSYEQYFGPGTRLTVT.

The CDR3 DNA reads as TGTGCCACCAGTGATTACGGGGAGACCCAGTACTTC. Protein: CATSDYGETQYF. The rearrangement uses TRBV24-1 and TRBJ2-5; D uncertain. V lost 2 bases to trimming and J lost 5 bases, with 5 bases between them. CDR3 length: 12 residues. The V gene's germline CDR1 is KGHDR and CDR2 SFDVKD.

The chain links TRBV4-1 to TRBJ2-1; TRBD1 aligns across 9 bases. This CDR3 contains 16 residues. From germline, CDR1 is MGHRA and CDR2 YSYEKL. V lost 4 bases and J lost 7; bases outside the gene matches: 11. The CDR3 spells CASSPWTGEGVNEQFF. As DNA, the CDR3 is TGCGCCAGCAGCCCTTGGACAGGGGAGGGTGTAAATGAGCAGTTCTTC.

The gene calls are TRBV27 and TRBJ1-2; D possibly corresponds to TRBD1 (6 bases). The germline CDR1 and CDR2 sequences are MNHEY and SMNVEV (reference sequence). Trimming cost V 2 bases and J 4 bases, with 14 bases left between them. The CDR3 consists of 15 residues. The CDR3 is CASSLERGSGYGYTF. For the CDR3, the DNA is TGTGCCAGCAGTTTAGAGAGGGGGAGCGGCTATGGCTACACCTTC.

The gene calls are TRBV4-2 and TRBJ2-1; 11 bases line up with TRBD2. CDR1 LGHNA and CDR2 YNFKEQ come from the germline V gene. The CDR3 is made up of 19 amino acids. Trimming removed 4 bases from V and 2 bases from J; junction bases left unmatched: 13. The CDR3 loop reads CASSRKSPLSGGAYNEQFF. CDR3 sequence (DNA): TGTGCCAGCAGCCGCAAGTCGCCCCTTAGCGGGGGGGCCTACAATGAGCAGTTCTTC.

The sample holds a few counts of this clone. Within the sample, other DNA sequences also encode this same CDR3. The chain carries TRBV19 and TRBJ1-2; D is possibly TRBD1 (6 bases). The germline gives CDR1 LNHDA, CDR2 SQIVND (reference sequence). The CDR3 covers 12 residues. V was pared by 6 bases and J by 3 bases, with 8 bases between. CDR3 in amino acids: CASSRGDYGYTF. CDR3 sequence (DNA): TGTGCCAGTAGCAGGGGCGACTATGGCTACACCTTC.

This clone was detected a few times. The rearrangement joins TRBV6-2 or TRBV6-3 to TRBJ1-1; D gene uncertain. Germline V CDR1 and CDR2: MNHEY, SVGEGT. CDR3 length: 15 amino acids. Trimming shortened V by 4 bases and J by 1 base, and 13 bases separated the two germline ends. CDR3 sequence: CASSSPAGRNTEAFF. In nucleotides, the CDR3 is TGTGCCAGCAGTTCACCCGCCGGGAGGAACACTGAAGCTTTCTTT.

The chain has TRBV4-3 and TRBJ2-1, with 8 bases that match TRBD1. V lost 1 base, J lost 4 bases, and 3 bases stayed unmatched. CDR1 LGHNA and CDR2 YSLEER come from the germline V gene. This CDR3 has 15 residues. The CDR3 DNA is TGCGCCAGCAGCCAAGCCCGGGACAGGTACAATGAGCAGTTCTTC. Its protein is CASSQARDRYNEQFF.

This sequence joins TRBV30 and TRBJ2-7, with D possibly TRBD1 on 5 matching bases. Germline values: CDR1 GTSNPN, CDR2 SVGIG (reference sequence). The V end was cut by 3 bases, the J end by 0 bases, with 15 bases between. This CDR3 has 15 amino acids. In nucleotides, the CDR3 is TGTGCCTGGAGGGGAAGACAGCTTAGCTCCTACGAGCAGTACTTC. Protein sequence: CAWRGRQLSSYEQYF.

This chain links TRBV7-9 with TRBJ2-1; TRBD2 is a possible D gene (7 bases). Germline assignment: CDR1 SEHNR and CDR2 FQNEAQ (reference sequence). The CDR3 is 16 residues long. The V end was cut by 1 base, the J end by 10 bases, with 20 bases between. CDR3 sequence: CASSLGRRGTTWEQFF. The CDR3 DNA is TGTGCCAGCAGCTTAGGGAGGCGGGGGACAACGTGGGAGCAGTTCTTC.

This chain joins TRBV19 and TRBJ1-4; 7 bases are a match to TRBD1. The length of the CDR3 is 14 residues. CDR1 and CDR2 from the germline V gene are LNHDA and SQIVND (reference sequence). V shed 6 bases, J shed 3 bases, and the junction held 4 bases outside the gene matches. The CDR3 is CASRTGLANEKLFF. DNA for the CDR3: TGTGCCAGTAGGACAGGGCTCGCTAATGAAAAACTGTTTTTT.

A remark on this clone: One end of the junction does not line up with germline, which may come from a read error. The chain links TRBV5-1 to TRBJ1-1; TRBD1 might be the D (5 bases). The V gene's germline CDR1 is SGHRS and CDR2 YFSETQ. The CDR3 totals 16 residues. CDR3 coding DNA: TGTGCCAGCAGCTTTCCCCCAGGGTGGGAGGACACTGAAGCTTTCTTT. Translating it yields CASSFPPGWEDTEAFF.

The rearrangement uses TRBV6-5 and TRBJ2-2, with D possibly matching TRBD2 (6 bases). Deletions cut 8 bases from V and 3 bases from J, with 10 bases between. From germline, CDR1 is MNHEY and CDR2 SVGAGI. The CDR3 extends over 13 amino acids. CDR3 residues: CASERAYTGELFF. DNA for the CDR3: TGTGCCAGCGAGCGGGCCTACACCGGGGAGCTGTTTTTT.

V usage is TRBV6-4 and J usage is TRBJ2-3, with 9 bases lining up with TRBD2. Germline V gene lookup returns CDR1 MRHNA and CDR2 SNTAGT. The V gene end was trimmed by 4 bases and the J gene end by 3 bases; junction bases not matched to a gene: 2. The CDR3 totals 14 residues. CDR3 region: CASSVAGETDTQYF. The CDR3 DNA sequence: TGTGCCAGCAGTGTAGCGGGAGAAACAGATACGCAGTATTTT.

V usage is TRBV5-1 and J usage is TRBJ1-4, with D possibly matching TRBD1 (6 bases). This CDR3 spans 15 amino acids. Germline V gene sequence: CDR1 SGHRS, CDR2 YFSETQ. Trimming took off 0 bases at V and 0 bases at J, with 6 bases between the two ends. The CDR3 is CASSLGQATNEKLFF. As DNA, the CDR3 is TGCGCCAGCAGCTTGGGACAGGCAACTAATGAAAAACTGTTTTTT.

The rearrangement joins TRBV2 to TRBJ1-1, with D possibly TRBD1 on 5 matching bases. The CDR3 contains 14 residues. The germline gives CDR1 SNHLY, CDR2 FYNNEI. With 7 bases removed from V and 4 bases from J, the gap between germline ends came to 16 bases. CDR3 sequence reads: CASILGRGVTEAFF. The CDR3 coding sequence is TGTGCCAGCATCCTCGGGAGGGGAGTCACTGAAGCTTTCTTT.

In this sample, this clone turned up once. This rearrangement joins TRBV4-3 to TRBJ2-1; D gene ambiguous. Germline lookup yields CDR1 LGHNA and CDR2 YSLEER. The V and J ends lost 0 bases and 11 bases respectively, with 17 bases between them. The CDR3 has 15 residues. CDR3 coding DNA: TGCGCCAGCAGCCAAGATATGTCCCCACCTACTCAGCAGTTCTTC. Translating gives CASSQDMSPPTQQFF.

The V call is TRBV12-3 or TRBV12-4, the J call TRBJ2-3, with 8 nucleotides matching TRBD1. Trimming cost V 5 bases and J 14 bases; bases outside gene matches: 12. CDR3 length: 13 residues. CDR3 bases: TGTGCCAGCAGTCACAGGGGGGAAGTAGCCTTGTATTTT. Encoded protein: CASSHRGEVALYF.